This T cell receptor (beta chain) was documented in a study of control samples from healthy donors and cancer patients (dated by TCRdb to the early 2020s). V lost 5 bases and J lost 2 bases; the stretch between them is 18 bases long. In the germline V gene (reference sequence), CDR1 corresponds to LNHDA and CDR2 to SQIVND. The CDR3, cysteine through phenylalanine, is 16 amino acids long. The sequence is cut down to CDR3 DNA, 48 bases in frame from base 1. The receptor library was made with the immunoSEQ multiplex PCR assay. Sourced from immuneACCESS, this table was stored by TCRdb with only in-frame sequences that have V and J called. A share of the clones is absent; for the studies checked, an unresolved V gene accounts for under half, and the remainder has no known explanation. For this sample the table gives about 410,000 clones, of which 75% to 95% were detected only once. In total, the top ten clones hold 5.5% to 7.5% of the sample.

Concerning this clone: The antigen it recognizes is unknown. The record has no base qualities; no much larger clone is one base away.

The chain couples TRBV19 to TRBJ2-5; TRBD1 is possibly the D segment (5 matching bases). The receptor was isolated from a man aged 35 to 55 with head and neck cancer. Sequencing input: PBMCs. CDR3 sequence: CASSALAGREQETQYF. The bases are TGTGCCAGTAGTGCCTTGGCAGGGCGAGAGCAAGAGACCCAGTACTTC.